This is a list of T cell receptor beta chains from one sample in a study of blood T cell repertoires in COVID-19. TCRdb keeps only in-frame clones here, not all; method: immunoSEQ multiplex PCR. In the table there are approximately 270,000 clones, 80% to 90% of which are singletons. Sequencing was done on a sample of PBMCs or T cells enriched from blood (not recorded which). These receptors all stem from a woman aged 25 to 39 who had recovered from COVID-19. Each CDR3 is given with its conserved first and last residue. A D gene is named only where the DNA matches it firmly. For some rows the clone size is stated as once, few or many, or as a class when expanded; others skip it.

.,15,.,TRBV15,TRBJ2-3,CATSTPTVRTDTQYF,TGTGCCACCAGCACCCCGACAGTTAGAACAGATACGCAGTATTTT
.,15,.,TRBV5-5,TRBJ2-7,CASSPAPQGRYEQYF,TGTGCCAGCAGCCCCGCCCCACAGGGTAGGTACGAGCAGTACTTC
TRBD2,13,.,TRBV6-5,TRBJ2-2,CASKAGGTGELFF,TGTGCCAGCAAGGCGGGGGGCACCGGGGAGCTGTTTTTT
TRBD1,16,once,TRBV28,TRBJ2-2,CASSSRGQVDTGELFF,TGTGCCAGCAGTTCCCGAGGACAGGTCGACACCGGGGAGCTGTTTTTT
TRBD1,15,.,TRBV3-1/TRBV3-2,TRBJ1-1,CASSQGVQGASEAFF,TGTGCCAGCAGCCAGGGAGTACAGGGGGCAAGTGAAGCTTTCTTT
.,13,.,TRBV6-4,TRBJ2-5,CASSVLGRETQYF,TGTGCCAGCAGTGTTTTGGGGAGAGAGACCCAGTACTTC
TRBD1,14,.,TRBV19,TRBJ1-5,CATTTGVKRQPQHF,TGTGCCACTACGACAGGGGTTAAACGGCAGCCCCAGCATTTT
TRBD1,16,.,TRBV18,TRBJ2-1,CASSQAGTGVYNEQFF,TGTGCCAGCTCACAAGCCGGGACAGGGGTATACAATGAGCAGTTCTTC
TRBD2,15,.,TRBV5-1,TRBJ2-7,CASTRGGGLPYEQYF,TGCGCCAGCACCCGGGGCGGGGGACTCCCCTACGAGCAGTACTTC
TRBD2,18,.,TRBV2,TRBJ2-3,CASRLLAGGPASTDTQYF,TGTGCCAGCAGATTACTAGCGGGGGGCCCAGCAAGCACAGATACGCAGTATTTT
TRBD1,13,.,TRBV6-5,TRBJ2-5,CASSLPGGQTQYF,TGTGCCAGCAGTCTGCCAGGGGGACAGACCCAGTACTTC
.,13,.,TRBV28,TRBJ2-1,CASTRGAQNEQFF,TGTGCCAGCACTCGGGGGGCTCAGAATGAGCAGTTCTTC
TRBD1,14,.,TRBV2,TRBJ1-4,CASSRDSRNEKLFF,TGTGCCAGCAGTCGGGACAGCCGTAATGAAAAACTGTTTTTT
.,16,.,TRBV10-3,TRBJ1-1,CAISESAGGANTEAFF,TGTGCCATCAGTGAGTCGGCCGGGGGAGCGAACACTGAAGCTTTCTTT
TRBD2,18,.,TRBV7-2,TRBJ2-4,CASSPHPPALAGGNIQYF,TGTGCCAGCAGCCCCCATCCCCCCGCACTAGCGGGAGGGAACATTCAGTACTTC
TRBD2,13,.,TRBV5-1,TRBJ2-1,CASSPAGGNEQFF,TGCGCCAGCAGCCCGGCGGGGGGGAATGAGCAGTTCTTC
.,12,.,TRBV5-6,TRBJ1-6,CASSRVEPPLHF,TGTGCCAGCAGCCGTGTAGAACCACCCCTCCACTTT
TRBD1,14,.,TRBV7-9,TRBJ1-6,CASFSDRNNSPLHF,TGTGCCAGCTTCTCGGACAGGAATAATTCACCCCTCCACTTT
TRBD1,13,once,TRBV23-1,TRBJ1-6,CASRDREVSPLHF,TGCGCCAGCCGAGACAGGGAAGTTTCACCCCTCCACTTT
TRBD1,17,.,TRBV28,TRBJ2-1,CASSSGQGRGIGNEQFF,TGTGCCAGCAGTTCTGGACAGGGAAGGGGCATCGGCAATGAGCAGTTCTTC
.,15,few,TRBV28,TRBJ2-2,CASSPPRGNTGELFF,TGTGCCAGCAGTCCCCCACGGGGGAACACCGGGGAGCTGTTTTTT
TRBD1,15,.,TRBV9,TRBJ1-2,CASSVAQGALYGYTF,TGTGCCAGCAGCGTAGCCCAGGGGGCCCTTTATGGCTACACCTTC
.,14,.,TRBV14,TRBJ2-2,CASSQEWGAGELFF,TGTGCCAGCAGTCAAGAATGGGGGGCCGGGGAGCTGTTTTTT
.,13,.,TRBV6-4,TRBJ1-2,CASSEKESYGYTF,TGTGCCAGCAGTGAAAAGGAGAGCTATGGCTACACCTTC
.,13,.,TRBV5-1,TRBJ1-3,CASRHYSGNTIYF,TGCGCCAGCAGACATTACTCTGGAAACACCATATATTTT
.,14,.,TRBV7-8,TRBJ1-2,CASSFDRRNYGYTF,TGTGCCAGCAGCTTCGACAGGCGGAACTATGGCTACACCTTC
.,13,.,TRBV12-3/TRBV12-4,TRBJ2-7,CASNEQGGREQYF,TGTGCCAGCAATGAGCAGGGGGGACGGGAGCAGTACTTC
TRBD1,14,.,TRBV2,TRBJ2-7,CASSDGTGLYEQYF,TGTGCCAGCAGTGATGGGACAGGGCTCTACGAGCAGTACTTC
TRBD1,16,.,TRBV27,TRBJ2-3,CASSYIRTGPTDTQYF,TGTGCCAGCAGTTATATTCGGACAGGGCCCACAGATACGCAGTATTTT
.,13,.,TRBV7-2,TRBJ1-2,CASSSTVTYGYTF,TGTGCCAGCAGCTCGACAGTGACATATGGCTACACCTTC
.,13,.,TRBV5-1,TRBJ2-5,CASSPQDWETQYF,TGCGCCAGCAGCCCGCAGGACTGGGAGACCCAGTACTTC
.,12,once,TRBV20-1,TRBJ1-2,CSASLQGVGYTF,TGCAGTGCTAGTTTACAGGGTGTGGGCTACACCTTC
.,13,.,TRBV7-3,TRBJ2-2,CASSPGLAGELFF,TGTGCCAGCAGTCCAGGGTTGGCGGGGGAGCTGTTTTTT
TRBD1,15,.,TRBV6-5,TRBJ1-2,CASSLLQGQVGGYTF,TGTGCCAGCAGTCTCTTACAAGGACAGGTCGGTGGCTACACCTTC
.,14,.,TRBV28,TRBJ2-7,CASTAPGVSYEQYF,TGTGCCAGCACCGCCCCGGGGGTCTCCTACGAGCAGTACTTC
TRBD2,16,.,TRBV5-1,TRBJ2-5,CASSSLGGGPQETQYF,TGCGCCAGCAGCTCCCTTGGCGGGGGGCCGCAAGAGACCCAGTACTTC
TRBD2,14,.,TRBV6-2/TRBV6-3,TRBJ2-1,CASSLRGGRNEQFF,TGTGCCAGCAGTTTACGGGGGGGAAGGAATGAGCAGTTCTTC
.,13,.,TRBV28,TRBJ1-2,CASLQQGTYGYTF,TGTGCCAGCCTCCAACAGGGAACCTATGGCTACACCTTC
TRBD2,14,.,TRBV30,TRBJ2-1,CAWTIAGGYNEQFF,TGTGCCTGGACAATAGCGGGGGGGTACAATGAGCAGTTCTTC
TRBD2,15,.,TRBV2,TRBJ2-3,CASSEPGLATDTQYF,TGTGCCAGCAGTGAACCGGGACTAGCAACAGATACGCAGTATTTT
.,13,.,TRBV24-1,TRBJ1-5,CATRGSGDQPQHF,TGTGCCACCAGAGGCTCGGGGGACCAGCCCCAGCATTTT
TRBD1,16,.,TRBV11-1,TRBJ2-1,CASSYRTGMSYNEQFF,TGTGCCAGCAGCTACCGGACAGGGATGTCCTACAATGAGCAGTTCTTC
.,16,.,TRBV3-1/TRBV3-2,TRBJ2-2,CASSQRDLTNTGELFF,TGTGCCAGCAGCCAGAGGGACTTAACGAACACCGGGGAGCTGTTTTTT
TRBD2,14,many,TRBV20-1,TRBJ2-2,CSASHGGDTGELFF,TGCAGTGCTAGTCACGGGGGGGACACCGGGGAGCTGTTTTTT
.,13,.,TRBV10-3,TRBJ2-3,CAITAGATDTQYF,TGTGCCATCACGGCAGGGGCCACAGATACGCAGTATTTT
TRBD1,17,.,TRBV5-1,TRBJ1-3,CASSLVVGTGAGNTIYF,TGCGCCAGCAGCTTGGTTGTAGGGACAGGGGCTGGAAACACCATATATTTT
.,14,.,TRBV19,TRBJ1-1,CASSLHQQAHEAFF,TGTGCCAGTAGCCTTCATCAACAGGCCCATGAAGCTTTCTTT
TRBD1,20,.,TRBV5-1,TRBJ1-1,CASTKRIGGTGAVGNTEAFF,TGCGCCAGCACCAAAAGGATTGGGGGGACAGGGGCTGTTGGGAACACTGAAGCTTTCTTT
TRBD2,16,.,TRBV5-1,TRBJ2-3,CASSFSAGGDTDTQYF,TGCGCCAGCAGCTTCTCGGCGGGGGGGGACACAGATACGCAGTATTTT
.,14,.,TRBV5-6,TRBJ2-5,CASSLAGLRETQYF,TGTGCCAGCAGCTTGGCCGGACTACGAGAGACCCAGTACTTC
TRBD1,14,.,TRBV2,TRBJ2-7,CATLPDRGAYEQYF,TGTGCCACCCTTCCGGACAGGGGGGCCTACGAGCAGTACTTC
TRBD1,15,.,TRBV11-2,TRBJ2-7,CASSWGYRGLREQYF,TGTGCCAGCAGCTGGGGGTACAGGGGGCTTCGGGAGCAGTACTTC
.,13,.,TRBV5-1,TRBJ2-3,CASLGGATDTQYF,TGCGCCAGCCTCGGTGGGGCCACAGATACGCAGTATTTT
.,17,.,TRBV27,TRBJ2-1,CASSLFLAGRPYNEQFF,TGTGCCAGCAGTTTATTCCTTGCGGGGCGCCCCTACAATGAGCAGTTCTTC